Below, one T cell receptor (beta chain) is given with its context. This entry belongs to a study of cytomegalovirus exposure and HLA in healthy donors. Germline assignment: CDR1 KGHSH and CDR2 LQKENI. The CDR3 has 16 amino acids. The trim removed 3 bases at V and 0 bases at J, leaving 3 bases unmatched. The assay was immunoSEQ multiplex PCR, and TCRdb's table has in-frame clones only and misses some. The sample consists of roughly 120,000 clones, 86% of them appearing once. This chain joins TRBV18 and TRBJ2-2; 8 bases are shared with TRBD2. Source material: PBMCs. This TCR derives from a young man in good health and CMV-seronegative. The CDR3 sequence: CASSPTSAANTGELFF. The CDR3 DNA follows: TGTGCCAGCTCACCGACTAGCGCCGCGAACACCGGGGAGCTGTTTTTT.